This T cell receptor (beta chain) was found in a study of cytomegalovirus exposure and HLA in healthy donors. As regards this clone: The antigen is not known.

The PCR made use of 60 Vbeta and 13 Jbeta primers. The assay was immunoSEQ multiplex PCR, and TCRdb's table has in-frame clones only and misses some. The table lists about 210,000 clones. These donors counted as nominally healthy when sampled, but unrecorded immune exposures were likely. Germline CDR1 reads SGHTA; CDR2 reads FQGNSA. The CDR3 has 16 amino acids. The junction had 7 bases not matched to a gene; V was cut back by 2 bases and J by 6 bases. Study observations and caveats: Among TCR beta chains, those listed as cytomegalovirus-associated numbered roughly 150. Specific recognition of CMV antigens was confirmed in vitro for three chains (all CMV-associated).

The origin of this receptor is a woman aged 25 to 39 in good health and CMV-seropositive. This chain uses TRBV7-2 with TRBJ2-2; TRBD2 aligns across 9 bases. Sequencing used PBMCs. Written as DNA, the CDR3 is TGTGCCAGCAGCTTACGGGGAGCGGGAGGTCCCGGGGAGCTGTTTTTT. It yields the protein CASSLRGAGGPGELFF. The variable domain in full, completed from reference TRBV7-2 and TRBJ2-2, reads GAGVSQSPSNKVTEKGKDVELRCDPISGHTALYWYRQSLGQGLEFLIYFQGNSAPDKSGLPSDRFSAERTGGSVSTLTIQRTQQEDSAVYLCASSLRGAGGPGELFFGEGSRLTVL.